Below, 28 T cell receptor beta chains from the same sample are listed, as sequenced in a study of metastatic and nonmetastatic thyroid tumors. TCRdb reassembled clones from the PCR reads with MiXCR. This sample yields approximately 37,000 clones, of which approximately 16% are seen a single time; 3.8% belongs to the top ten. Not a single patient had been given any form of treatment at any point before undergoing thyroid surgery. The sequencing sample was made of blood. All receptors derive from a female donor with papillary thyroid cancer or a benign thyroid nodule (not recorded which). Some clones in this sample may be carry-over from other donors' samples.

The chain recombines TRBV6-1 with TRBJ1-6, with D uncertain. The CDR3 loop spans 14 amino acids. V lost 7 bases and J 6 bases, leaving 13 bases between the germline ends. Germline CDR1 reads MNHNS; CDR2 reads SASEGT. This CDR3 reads CASTKVGSNSPLHF. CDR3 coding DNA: TGTGCCAGCACCAAAGTGGGGAGTAATTCACCCCTCCACTTT.

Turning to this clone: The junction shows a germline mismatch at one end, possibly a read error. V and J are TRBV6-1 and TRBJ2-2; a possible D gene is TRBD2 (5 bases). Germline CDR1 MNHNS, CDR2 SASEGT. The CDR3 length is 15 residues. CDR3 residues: CASSGPSRITGELSF. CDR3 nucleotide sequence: TGTGCCAGCAGTGGTCCATCTCGGATAACCGGGGAGCTGTCTTTT.

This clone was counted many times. CDR3 amino acids: CSAYRVGNQPQHF. The CDR3, as DNA: TGCAGTGCGTACAGGGTTGGCAATCAGCCCCAGCATTTT. The chain recombines TRBV20-1 with TRBJ1-5; weak D call: TRBD1 (6 bases). The CDR3 runs 13 residues. V was clipped by 6 bases and J by 2 bases, with 11 bases between them. Per the germline V gene, CDR1 is DFQATT and CDR2 is SNEGSKA (reference sequence).

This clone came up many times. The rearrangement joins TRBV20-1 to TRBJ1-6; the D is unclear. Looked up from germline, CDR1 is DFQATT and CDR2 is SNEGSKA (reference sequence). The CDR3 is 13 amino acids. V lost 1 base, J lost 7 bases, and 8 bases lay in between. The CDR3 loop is CSARAGRNSPLHF. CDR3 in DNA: TGCAGTGCTAGAGCAGGAAGAAATTCACCCCTCCACTTT.

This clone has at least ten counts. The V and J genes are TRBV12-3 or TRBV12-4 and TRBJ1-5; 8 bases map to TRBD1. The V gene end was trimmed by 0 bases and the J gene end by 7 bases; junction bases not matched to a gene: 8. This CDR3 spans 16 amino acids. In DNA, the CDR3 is TGTGCCAGCAGTTTAGCAGCAGGGGGCATAGGGCAGCCCCAGCATTTT. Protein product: CASSLAAGGIGQPQHF.

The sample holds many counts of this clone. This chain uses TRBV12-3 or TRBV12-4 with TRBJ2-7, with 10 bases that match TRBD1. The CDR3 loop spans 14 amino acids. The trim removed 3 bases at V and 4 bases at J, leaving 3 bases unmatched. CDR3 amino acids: CASSFGTGDYEQYF. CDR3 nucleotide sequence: TGTGCCAGCAGTTTTGGGACAGGGGATTACGAGCAGTACTTC.

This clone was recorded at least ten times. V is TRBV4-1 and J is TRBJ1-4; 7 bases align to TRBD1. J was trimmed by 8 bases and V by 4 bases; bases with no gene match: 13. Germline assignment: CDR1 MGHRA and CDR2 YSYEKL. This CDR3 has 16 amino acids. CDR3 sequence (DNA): TGCGCCAGCAGCCTCAAGGAAGGAAGGGGGCGGGAAAAACTGTTTTTT. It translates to CASSLKEGRGREKLFF.

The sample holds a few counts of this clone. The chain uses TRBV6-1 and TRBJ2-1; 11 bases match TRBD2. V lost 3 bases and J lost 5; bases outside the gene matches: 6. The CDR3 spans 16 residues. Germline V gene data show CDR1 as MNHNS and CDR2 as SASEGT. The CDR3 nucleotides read TGTGCCAGCAGTGAGATTACTAGCGGGAGCCACAATGAGCAGTTCTTC. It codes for CASSEITSGSHNEQFF.

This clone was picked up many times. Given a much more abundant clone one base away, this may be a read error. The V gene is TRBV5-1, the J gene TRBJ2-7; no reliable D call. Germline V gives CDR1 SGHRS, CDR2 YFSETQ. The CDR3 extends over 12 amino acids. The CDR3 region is CASSSRTYERYF. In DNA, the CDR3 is TGCGCCAGCAGCTCGCGGACCTACGAGCGGTACTTC.

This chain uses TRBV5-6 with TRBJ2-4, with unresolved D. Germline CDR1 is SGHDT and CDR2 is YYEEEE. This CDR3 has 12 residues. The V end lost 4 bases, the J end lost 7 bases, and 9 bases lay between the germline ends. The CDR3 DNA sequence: TGTGCCAGCAGCCATCAAGGGAACATTCAGTACTTC. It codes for CASSHQGNIQYF.

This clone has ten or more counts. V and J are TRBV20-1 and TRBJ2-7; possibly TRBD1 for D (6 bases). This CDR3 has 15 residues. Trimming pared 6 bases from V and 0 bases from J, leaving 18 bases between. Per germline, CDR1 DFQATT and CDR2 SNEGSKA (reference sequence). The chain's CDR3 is CSALAVGGRSYEQYF. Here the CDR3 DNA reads TGCAGTGCCTTGGCCGTAGGGGGTCGCTCCTACGAGCAGTACTTC.

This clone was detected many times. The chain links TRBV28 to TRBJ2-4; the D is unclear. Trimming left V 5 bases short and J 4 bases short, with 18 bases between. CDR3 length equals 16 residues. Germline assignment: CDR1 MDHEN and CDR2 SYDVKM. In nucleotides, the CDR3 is TGTGCCAGCAGTCACCACCTTTCAAATTCAAAAAACATTCAGTACTTC. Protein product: CASSHHLSNSKNIQYF.

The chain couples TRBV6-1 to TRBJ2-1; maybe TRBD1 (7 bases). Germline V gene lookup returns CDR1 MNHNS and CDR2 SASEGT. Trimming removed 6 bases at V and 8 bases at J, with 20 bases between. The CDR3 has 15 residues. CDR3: CASRLGQCGAYEQFF. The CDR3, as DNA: TGTGCCAGCAGACTGGGACAGTGCGGGGCGTATGAGCAGTTCTTC.

The CDR3 bases are TGCGCCAGCAGCTTGGTGGTACAGGGGGTGAGGACTGAAGCTTTCTTT. This gives the protein CASSLVVQGVRTEAFF. The chain carries TRBV5-1 and TRBJ1-1; 8 nucleotides agree with TRBD1. This CDR3 is 16 amino acids long. Germline V gene data show CDR1 as SGHRS and CDR2 as YFSETQ. V lost 0 bases to trimming and J lost 5 bases; unmatched junction nucleotides: 9.

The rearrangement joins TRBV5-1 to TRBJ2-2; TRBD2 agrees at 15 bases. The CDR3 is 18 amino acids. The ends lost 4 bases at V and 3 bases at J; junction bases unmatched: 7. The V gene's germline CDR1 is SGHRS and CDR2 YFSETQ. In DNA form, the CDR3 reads TGCGCCAGCAGCACGGGACTAGCGGGAGGATTCGACACCGGGGAGCTGTTTTTT. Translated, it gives CASSTGLAGGFDTGELFF. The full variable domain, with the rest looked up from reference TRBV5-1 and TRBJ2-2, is KAGVTQTPRYLIKTRGQQVTLSCSPISGHRSVSWYQQTPGQGLQFLFEYFSETQRNKGNFPGRFSGRQFSNSRSEMNVSTLELGDSALYLCASSTGLAGGFDTGELFFGEGSRLTVL.

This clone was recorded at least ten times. CDR3 bases: TGCGCCAGCAGCTTGGCAGGGAGGTCCTACAATGAGCAGTTCTTC. Its translation is CASSLAGRSYNEQFF. The chain uses TRBV5-1 and TRBJ2-1, with D perhaps matching TRBD2 (6 bases). Per the germline V gene, CDR1 is SGHRS and CDR2 is YFSETQ. The germline V and J ends were trimmed by 0 bases and 1 base, with 8 bases remaining between them. This CDR3 contains 15 residues.

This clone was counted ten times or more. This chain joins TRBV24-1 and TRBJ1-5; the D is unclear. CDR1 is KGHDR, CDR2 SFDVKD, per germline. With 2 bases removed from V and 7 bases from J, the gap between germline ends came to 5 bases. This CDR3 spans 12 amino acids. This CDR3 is CATSDSDQPQHF. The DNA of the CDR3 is TGTGCCACCAGTGATTCCGACCAGCCCCAGCATTTT.

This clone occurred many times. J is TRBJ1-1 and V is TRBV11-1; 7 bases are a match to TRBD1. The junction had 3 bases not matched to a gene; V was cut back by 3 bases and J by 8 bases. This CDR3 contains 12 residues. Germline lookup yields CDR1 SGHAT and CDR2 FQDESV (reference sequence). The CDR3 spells CASSLGTEEAFF. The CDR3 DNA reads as TGTGCCAGCAGCTTGGGGACAGAAGAAGCTTTCTTT.

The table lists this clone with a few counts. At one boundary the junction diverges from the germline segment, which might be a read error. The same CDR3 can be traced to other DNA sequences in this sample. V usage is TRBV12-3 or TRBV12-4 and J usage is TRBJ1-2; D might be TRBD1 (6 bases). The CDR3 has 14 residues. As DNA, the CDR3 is TGTGCCAGCGGGGGCTCACAGGGAGTTGGCGGATACACATTC. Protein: CASGGSQGVGGYTF.

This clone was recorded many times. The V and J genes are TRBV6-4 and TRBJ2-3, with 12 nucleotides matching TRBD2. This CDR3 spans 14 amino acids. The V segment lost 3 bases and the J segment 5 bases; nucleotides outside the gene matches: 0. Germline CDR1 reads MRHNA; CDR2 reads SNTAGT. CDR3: CASSEGLAGDTQYF. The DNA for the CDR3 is TGTGCCAGCAGTGAGGGACTAGCGGGAGATACGCAGTATTTT.

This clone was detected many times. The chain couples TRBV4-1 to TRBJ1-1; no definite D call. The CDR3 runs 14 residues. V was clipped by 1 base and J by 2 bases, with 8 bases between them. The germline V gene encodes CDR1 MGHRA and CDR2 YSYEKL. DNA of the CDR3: TGCGCCAGCAGCCAAGCTCCGATCAACACTGAAGCTTTCTTT. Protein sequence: CASSQAPINTEAFF.

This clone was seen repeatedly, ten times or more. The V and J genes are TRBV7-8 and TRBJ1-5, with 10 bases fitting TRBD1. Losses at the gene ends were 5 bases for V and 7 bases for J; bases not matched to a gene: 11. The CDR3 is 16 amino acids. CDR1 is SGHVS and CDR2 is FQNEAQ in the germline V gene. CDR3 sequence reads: CASSLTGTGALQPQHF. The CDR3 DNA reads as TGTGCCAGCAGCCTAACCGGGACAGGGGCTCTCCAGCCCCAGCATTTT.

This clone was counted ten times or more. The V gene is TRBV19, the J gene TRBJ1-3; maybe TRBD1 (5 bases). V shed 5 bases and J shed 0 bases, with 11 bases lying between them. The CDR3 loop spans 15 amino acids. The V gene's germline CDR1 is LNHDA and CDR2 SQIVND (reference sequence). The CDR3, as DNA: TGTGCCAGTAGTGCCGCAGGGTCCTCTGGAAACACCATATATTTT. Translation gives CASSAAGSSGNTIYF.

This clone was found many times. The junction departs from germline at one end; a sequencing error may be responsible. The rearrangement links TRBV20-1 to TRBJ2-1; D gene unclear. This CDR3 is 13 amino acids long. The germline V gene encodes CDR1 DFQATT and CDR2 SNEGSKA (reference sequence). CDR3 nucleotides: TGCAATGCTCCGCCGTCCGGCTACAATGAGCAGTTCTTC. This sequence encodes CNAPPSGYNEQFF.

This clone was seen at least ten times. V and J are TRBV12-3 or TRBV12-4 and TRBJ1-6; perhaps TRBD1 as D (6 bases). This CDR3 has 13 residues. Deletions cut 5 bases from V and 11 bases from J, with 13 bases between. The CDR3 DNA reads TGTGCCAGCAGTCCGATGACAGGCCCACCCCTCCACTTT. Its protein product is CASSPMTGPPLHF.

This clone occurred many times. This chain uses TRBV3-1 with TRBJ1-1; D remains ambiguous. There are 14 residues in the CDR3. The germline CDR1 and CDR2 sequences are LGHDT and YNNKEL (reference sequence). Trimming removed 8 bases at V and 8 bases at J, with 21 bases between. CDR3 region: CASANWALSGEAFF. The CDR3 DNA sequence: TGTGCCAGCGCCAATTGGGCCCTTAGCGGAGAAGCTTTCTTT.

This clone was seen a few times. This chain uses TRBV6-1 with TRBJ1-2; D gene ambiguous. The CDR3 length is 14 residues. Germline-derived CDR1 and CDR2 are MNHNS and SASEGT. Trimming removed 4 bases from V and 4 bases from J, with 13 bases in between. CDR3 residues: CASSGVSGPYGYTF. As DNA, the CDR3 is TGTGCCAGCAGTGGAGTTTCAGGTCCCTATGGCTACACCTTC.

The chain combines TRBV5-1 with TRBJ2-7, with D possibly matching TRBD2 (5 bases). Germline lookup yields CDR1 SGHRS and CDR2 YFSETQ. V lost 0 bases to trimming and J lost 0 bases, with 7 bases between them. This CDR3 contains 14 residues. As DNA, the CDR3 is TGCGCCAGCAGCTTGGCCGGGAACTCCTACGAGCAGTACTTC. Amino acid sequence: CASSLAGNSYEQYF.